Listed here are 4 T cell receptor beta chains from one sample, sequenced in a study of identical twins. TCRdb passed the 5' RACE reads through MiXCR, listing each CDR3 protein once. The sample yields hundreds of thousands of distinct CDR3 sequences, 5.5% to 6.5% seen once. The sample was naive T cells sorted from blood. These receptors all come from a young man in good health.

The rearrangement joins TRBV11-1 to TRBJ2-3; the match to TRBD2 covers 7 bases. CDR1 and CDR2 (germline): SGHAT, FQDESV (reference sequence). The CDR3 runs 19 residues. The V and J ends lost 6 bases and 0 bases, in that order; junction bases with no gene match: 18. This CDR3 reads CASSFLSITGAGSTDTQYF. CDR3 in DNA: TGTGCCAGCAGTTTCCTTTCGATCACAGGAGCGGGAAGCACAGATACGCAGTATTTT. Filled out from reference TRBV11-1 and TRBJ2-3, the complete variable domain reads EAEVAQSPRYKITEKSQAVAFWCDPISGHATLYWYRQILGQGPELLVQFQDESVVDDSQLPKDRFSAERLKGVDSTLKIQPAELGDSAMYLCASSFLSITGAGSTDTQYFGPGTRLTVL.

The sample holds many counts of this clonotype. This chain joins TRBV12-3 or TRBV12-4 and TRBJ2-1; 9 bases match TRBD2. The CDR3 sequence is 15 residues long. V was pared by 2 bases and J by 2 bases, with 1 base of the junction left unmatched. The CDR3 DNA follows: TGTGCCAGCAGTTTACTAGCGGGAACCTACAATGAGCAGTTCTTC. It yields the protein CASSLLAGTYNEQFF.

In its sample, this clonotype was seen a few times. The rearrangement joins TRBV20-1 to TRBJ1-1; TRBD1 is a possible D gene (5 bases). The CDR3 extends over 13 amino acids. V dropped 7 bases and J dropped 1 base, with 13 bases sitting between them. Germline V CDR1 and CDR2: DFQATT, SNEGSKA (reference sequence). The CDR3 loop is CSGSGTANTEAFF. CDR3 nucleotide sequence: TGCAGTGGGTCCGGGACTGCGAACACTGAAGCTTTCTTT.

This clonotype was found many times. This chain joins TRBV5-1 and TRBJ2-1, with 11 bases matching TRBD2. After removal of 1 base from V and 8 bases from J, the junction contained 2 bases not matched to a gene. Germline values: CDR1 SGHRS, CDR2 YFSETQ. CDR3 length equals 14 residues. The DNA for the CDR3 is TGCGCCAGCAGCTTGTCTAGCGGGAGGTATGAGCAGTTCTTC. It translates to CASSLSSGRYEQFF.